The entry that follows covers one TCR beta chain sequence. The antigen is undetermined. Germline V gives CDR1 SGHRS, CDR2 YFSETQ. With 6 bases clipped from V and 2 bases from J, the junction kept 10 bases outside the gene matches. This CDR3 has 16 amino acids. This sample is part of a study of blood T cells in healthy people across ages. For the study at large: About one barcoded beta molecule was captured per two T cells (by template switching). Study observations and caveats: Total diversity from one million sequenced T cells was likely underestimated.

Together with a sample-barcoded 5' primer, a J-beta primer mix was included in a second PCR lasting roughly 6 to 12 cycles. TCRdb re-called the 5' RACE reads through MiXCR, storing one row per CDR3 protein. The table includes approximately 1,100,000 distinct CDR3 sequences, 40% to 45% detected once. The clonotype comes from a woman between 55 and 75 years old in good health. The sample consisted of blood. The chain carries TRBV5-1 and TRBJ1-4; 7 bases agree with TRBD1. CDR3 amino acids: CASKSPGGATNEKLFF. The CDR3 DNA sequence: TGCGCCAGCAAGTCCCCAGGGGGGGCCACTAATGAAAAACTGTTTTTT.